What follows are 20 T cell receptor beta chains derived from one specimen sequenced in a study of T-cell memory formation after mild COVID-19. MiXCR, run by TCRdb on the 5' RACE reads, gives a single entry per CDR3 protein. The data show 25,000 to 35,000 distinct CDR3 sequences, around 7.2% seen once. Sequencing was done on a sample of PBMCs or a T cell subset sorted from them (not recorded which). The receptors come from an adult woman who had mild COVID-19 (a few samples of this study predate the infection). Cell type and time point are not known.

This clonotype ranks as medium-sized (0.01 to 0.1%). This chain uses TRBV4-3 with TRBJ2-7; 8 nucleotides agree with TRBD2. CDR3 length: 16 amino acids. J was trimmed by 0 bases and V by 1 base; bases with no gene match: 5. Germline lookup yields CDR1 LGHNA and CDR2 YSLEER. The CDR3 loop reads CASSQVAGGHSYEQYF. In nucleotides, the CDR3 is TGCGCCAGCAGCCAAGTCGCGGGAGGCCACTCCTACGAGCAGTACTTC.

This clonotype was detected many times. This rearrangement joins TRBV18 to TRBJ1-3, with D unresolved. CDR1 is KGHSH, CDR2 LQKENI, per germline. The CDR3 runs to 13 residues. The V gene lost 3 bases and the J gene lost 4 bases, with 7 bases spanning the gap. CDR3 loop: CASSPQAGNTIYF. As DNA, the CDR3 is TGTGCCAGCTCACCCCAAGCCGGAAACACCATATATTTT.

This clonotype was detected ten times or more. The V gene is TRBV11-2, the J gene TRBJ2-7, with no clear D. Germline CDR1 is SGHAT and CDR2 is FQNNGV. This CDR3 contains 14 residues. V lost 0 bases, J lost 1 base, and 7 bases lay in between. CDR3 nucleotide sequence: TGTGCCAGCAGCTTAGATCGGGCATCCTACGAGCAGTACTTC. Residues: CASSLDRASYEQYF.

This clonotype was counted ten times or more. The chain is built from TRBV25-1 and TRBJ2-2, with TRBD2 matching over 8 bases. Germline V gene data show CDR1 as MGHDK and CDR2 as SYGVNS. Losses at the gene ends were 0 bases for V and 5 bases for J; bases not matched to a gene: 5. This CDR3 region has 16 residues. CDR3 nucleotide sequence: TGTGCCAGCAGTGAATATATTGCGGGAGGAACCGGGGAGCTGTTTTTT. It translates to CASSEYIAGGTGELFF.

In this sample, this clonotype turned up many times. The chain couples TRBV6-6 to TRBJ2-7; tentatively, D is TRBD2 (5 bases). V was clipped by 4 bases and J by 7 bases, with 14 bases between them. The CDR3 runs 13 residues. Germline values: CDR1 MNHNY, CDR2 SVGAGI (reference sequence). CDR3 sequence (DNA): TGTGCCAGCAGTTCTTCAGAATCGGGGGAGCAGTACTTC. Protein product: CASSSSESGEQYF.

This clonotype was detected ten times or more. The chain combines TRBV6-6 with TRBJ2-2; either TRBD1 or TRBD2 may fit D (6 bases each). This CDR3 has 15 amino acids. CDR1 and CDR2 (germline): MNHNY, SVGAGI (reference sequence). Deletions cut 8 bases from V and 5 bases from J, with 18 bases between. The CDR3 nucleotides read TGTGCCAGCCAGCGAGGAGGGGGGCTTACCGGGGAGCTGTTTTTT. Residues: CASQRGGGLTGELFF.

This clonotype was observed many times. The rearrangement links TRBV18 to TRBJ2-1; a weak D match, TRBD2 (6 bases). V was trimmed by 7 bases and J by 8 bases, leaving 18 bases between them. The CDR3 sequence is 14 residues long. CDR1 is KGHSH and CDR2 is LQKENI in the germline V gene. Written as DNA, the CDR3 is TGTGCCAGCTTCCCTGGGCTAGCGAACCATGAGCAGTTCTTC. This gives the protein CASFPGLANHEQFF.

The rearrangement links TRBV6-4 to TRBJ2-3; tentatively, D is TRBD2 (7 bases). CDR1 is MRHNA and CDR2 is SNTAGT in the germline V gene. V gave up 4 bases and J gave up 2 bases, with 13 bases separating them. There are 15 residues in the CDR3. The CDR3 sequence: CASSVERGHTDTQYF. The DNA of the CDR3 is TGTGCCAGCAGTGTCGAGCGGGGACACACAGATACGCAGTATTTT.

The V call is TRBV30, the J call TRBJ2-5; D perhaps matches TRBD2 (6 bases). Germline CDR1 is GTSNPN and CDR2 is SVGIG (reference sequence). Trimming shortened V by 3 bases and J by 4 bases, and 21 bases separated the two germline ends. The CDR3 spans 16 residues. The CDR3 region is CAWSGSLGVGGETQYF. DNA of the CDR3: TGTGCCTGGAGCGGCTCACTCGGGGTGGGAGGAGAGACCCAGTACTTC.

This clonotype has a count of ten or more. J is TRBJ2-1 and V is TRBV12-3 or TRBV12-4; 13 positions match TRBD2. CDR3 size: 17 residues. The junction had 2 bases not matched to a gene; V was cut back by 3 bases and J by 0 bases. The CDR3 sequence is CASSLWTSGSSYNEQFF. CDR3 nucleotide sequence: TGTGCCAGCAGTTTGTGGACTAGCGGGAGCTCCTACAATGAGCAGTTCTTC.

This clonotype was seen repeatedly, ten times or more. The rearrangement joins TRBV7-9 to TRBJ2-1; no reliable D call. V shed 3 bases and J shed 0 bases, with 9 bases lying between them. From germline, CDR1 is SEHNR and CDR2 FQNEAQ (reference sequence). There are 15 residues in the CDR3. The CDR3 sequence: CASSFTAFSYNEQFF. The DNA of the CDR3 is TGTGCCAGCAGCTTTACAGCTTTCTCCTACAATGAGCAGTTCTTC. The entire variable domain, with the rest obtained from reference TRBV7-9 and TRBJ2-1, is as follows: DTGVSQNPRHKITKRGQNVTFRCDPISEHNRLYWYRQTLGQGPEFLTYFQNEAQLEKSRLLSDRFSAERPKGSFSTLEIQRTEQGDSAMYLCASSFTAFSYNEQFFGPGTRLTVL.

This clonotype was detected ten times or more. The gene calls are TRBV6-5 and TRBJ1-2; 8 nucleotides agree with TRBD1. The CDR3 runs 15 residues. V gave up 6 bases and J gave up 1 base; unmatched junction bases: 7. CDR1 is MNHEY, CDR2 SVGAGI, per germline. The CDR3 protein is CASRRTGPFNYGYTF. Written as DNA, the CDR3 is TGTGCCAGCAGGAGGACAGGGCCATTTAACTATGGCTACACCTTC.

This clonotype appeared many times. The V call is TRBV30, the J call TRBJ1-1, with TRBD1 identical over 9 bases. The CDR3 has 14 residues. V trimming: 2 bases; J trimming: 4 bases; junction bases outside the gene matches: 5. Germline CDR1 is GTSNPN and CDR2 is SVGIG (reference sequence). CDR3 in DNA: TGTGCCTGGAGTAAGGACAGGGGTATCACTGAAGCTTTCTTT. Translating gives CAWSKDRGITEAFF.

This clonotype appeared many times. The chain links TRBV18 to TRBJ1-2; 10 bases match TRBD1. CDR1 and CDR2 from the germline V gene are KGHSH and LQKENI. This CDR3 comprises 13 residues. The V and J ends lost 4 bases and 6 bases, in that order; junction bases with no gene match: 2. The CDR3 region is CASSLGTGDGYTF. CDR3 sequence (DNA): TGTGCCAGCTCACTAGGGACAGGGGATGGCTACACCTTC.

This clonotype occurred many times. V and J are TRBV20-1 and TRBJ2-7, with D possibly being TRBD1 (6 bases). The CDR3 spans 16 residues. Germline lookup yields CDR1 DFQATT and CDR2 SNEGSKA (reference sequence). V lost 2 bases to trimming and J lost 2 bases, with 19 bases between them. The CDR3 sequence: CSARSMEGGKTYEQYF. CDR3 nucleotides: TGCAGTGCTAGATCCATGGAAGGGGGAAAGACCTACGAGCAGTACTTC.

This clonotype was observed at least ten times. V is TRBV5-1 and J is TRBJ2-1; possibly TRBD2 for D (5 bases). Trimming removed 0 bases from V and 7 bases from J, with 11 bases in between. The CDR3 contains 14 residues. The V gene's germline CDR1 is SGHRS and CDR2 YFSETQ. The CDR3 sequence: CASSLGRGGNEQFF. The CDR3 nucleotides read TGCGCCAGCAGCTTGGGCCGTGGCGGGAATGAGCAGTTCTTC.

This clonotype has ten or more counts. V is TRBV24-1 and J is TRBJ2-5; 10 bases line up with TRBD1. The CDR3 contains 15 residues. The ends lost 5 bases at V and 3 bases at J; junction bases unmatched: 5. Germline assignment: CDR1 KGHDR and CDR2 SFDVKD. CDR3 region: CATSGQGAVEETQYF. The CDR3, as DNA: TGTGCCACCAGTGGACAGGGGGCAGTGGAAGAGACCCAGTACTTC.

This clonotype was counted ten times or more. The chain recombines TRBV2 with TRBJ2-1; TRBD2 matches 8 bases. The CDR3 length is 14 residues. V was clipped by 8 bases and J by 4 bases; unmatched bases: 7. Germline CDR1 is SNHLY and CDR2 is FYNNEI. The CDR3 DNA is TGTGCCAGCGGAAGCGGGAGACAATACAATGAGCAGTTCTTC. Translating gives CASGSGRQYNEQFF.

In this sample, this clonotype turned up many times. V gene TRBV29-1 combines with J gene TRBJ2-5, with 7 bases lining up with TRBD1. The length of the CDR3 is 14 residues. Germline-derived CDR1 and CDR2 are SQVTM and ANQGSEA. Trimming at V came to 6 bases and at J to 3 bases, leaving 10 bases not matched to a gene. The CDR3 protein is CSVRRDRDKETQYF. CDR3 DNA sequence: TGCAGCGTCCGACGAGACAGGGACAAAGAGACCCAGTACTTC.

Ten or more counts support this clonotype. This chain uses TRBV7-9 with TRBJ1-1; D not certain. Trimming pared 1 base from V and 4 bases from J, leaving 10 bases between. CDR3 size: 14 residues. Germline-derived CDR1 and CDR2 are SEHNR and FQNEAQ (reference sequence). As DNA, the CDR3 is TGTGCCAGCAGCTTAGTCGAGGGTCGCACTGAAGCTTTCTTT. Translating it yields CASSLVEGRTEAFF.